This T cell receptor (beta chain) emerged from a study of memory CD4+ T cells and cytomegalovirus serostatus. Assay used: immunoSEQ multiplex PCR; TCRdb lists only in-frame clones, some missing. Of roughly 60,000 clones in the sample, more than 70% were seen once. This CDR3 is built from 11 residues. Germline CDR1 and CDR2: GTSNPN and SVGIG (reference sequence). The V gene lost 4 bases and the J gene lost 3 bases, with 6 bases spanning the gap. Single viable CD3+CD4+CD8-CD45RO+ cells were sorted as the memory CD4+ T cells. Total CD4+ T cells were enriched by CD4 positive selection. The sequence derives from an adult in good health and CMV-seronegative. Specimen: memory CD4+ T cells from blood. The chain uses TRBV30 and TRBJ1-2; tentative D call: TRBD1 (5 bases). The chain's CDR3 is CAWTGYYGYTF. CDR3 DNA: TGTGCCTGGACAGGGTACTATGGCTACACCTTC.